The 14 T cell receptor beta chains given below trace back to one sample, sequenced in a study of T cells in women clearing cervical HPV infection. Sequencing was performed with immunoSEQ multiplex PCR; in TCRdb, only in-frame clones are kept and a portion is missing. This sample's clone table lists approximately 32,000 clones. Input material: blood buffy coat. These TCRs come from a woman aged 18 to 75 with a cervical HPV16 infection that either progressed to CIN3+ or cleared (not recorded which).

On this clone: The CDR3 end is not reached by the read, which stops 3 residues before it; the germline J gene fills it in. V is TRBV14 and J is TRBJ2-3; 10 bases match TRBD2. This CDR3 is built from 16 residues. J was trimmed by 0 bases and V by 0 bases; bases with no gene match: 0. Germline V gene sequence: CDR1 SGHDN, CDR2 FVKESK. The sequenced part of the CDR3 DNA is TGTGCCAGCAGCCAAGAACTAGCGGGGAGCACAGATACG. Its protein product is CASSQELAGSTDT. In full, the CDR3 is CASSQELAGSTDTQYF. The variable domain in full, with the rest retrieved from reference TRBV14 and TRBJ2-3, is EAGVTQFPSHSVIEKGQTVTLRCDPISGHDNLYWYRRVMGKEIKFLLHFVKESKQDESGMPNNRFLAERTGGTYSTLKVQPAELEDSGVYFCASSQELAGSTDTQYFGPGTRLTVL.

With respect to this clone: The read ends 3 residues shy of where the CDR3 ends; the end is completed using the germline J gene. V gene TRBV7-8 combines with J gene TRBJ1-2; 8 nucleotides align to TRBD1. The CDR3 is made up of 16 amino acids. CDR1 is SGHVS, CDR2 FQNEAQ, per germline. This CDR3 reads CASRPNRGALNNDYTF. Partial CDR3 DNA: TGTGCCAGCAGACCAAACAGGGGGGCCTTGAACAATGAC.

With respect to this clone: The observed sequence ends 3 residues before the CDR3 terminus, with the missing tail filled in from the germline J gene. The rearrangement uses TRBV7-3 and TRBJ1-1; D not certain. The CDR3 is 14 residues long. Trimming cost V 5 bases and J 0 bases, with 10 bases left between them. The V gene's germline CDR1 is SGHTA and CDR2 FQGTGA. The CDR3 region is CASSLQSMNTEAFF. CDR3 DNA, as far as it was read: TGTGCCAGCAGCCTACAGTCAATGAACACTGAA.

Regarding this clone: The read terminates 3 residues ahead of where the CDR3 ends, so the germline J gene completes it. The chain joins TRBV5-6 to TRBJ1-5; 9 positions agree with TRBD1. CDR1 and CDR2 (germline): SGHDT, YYEEEE. The ends lost 2 bases at V and 7 bases at J; junction bases unmatched: 4. The CDR3 is 14 residues long. Partial CDR3 DNA: TGTGCCAGCAGCTTCGGACAGGGGAGCCAGCCC. It is translated as CASSFGQGSQP. The CDR3 as a whole reads CASSFGQGSQPQHF.

For this clone: The read terminates 3 residues ahead of where the CDR3 ends, so the germline J gene completes it. V usage is TRBV6-1 and J usage is TRBJ1-4; 7 positions agree with TRBD1. Germline lookup yields CDR1 MNHNS and CDR2 SASEGT. This CDR3 is 17 amino acids long. J lost 1 base, V lost 2 bases, and 7 bases had no gene match. The chain's CDR3 is CASSELRGQGTNEKLFF. The covered CDR3 bases are TGTGCCAGCAGTGAACTAAGGGGGCAGGGAACTAATGAAAAA.

Worth noting for this clone: The read terminates 3 residues before the CDR3 end, so the remaining end is supplied by the germline J gene. The rearrangement uses TRBV5-1 and TRBJ1-6, with TRBD1 identical over 8 bases. The J segment lost 10 bases and the V segment lost 0 bases, leaving 9 bases of the junction unmatched. CDR1 and CDR2 from the germline V gene are SGHRS and YFSETQ. This CDR3 has 16 amino acids. The sequenced CDR3 bases are TGCGCCAGCAGCTTGGAATACGACAGGGGAAACTCACCC. Translating it yields CASSLEYDRGNSP. The CDR3 reads in full as CASSLEYDRGNSPLHF.

About this clone itself: Read data end 3 residues before the CDR3 end; the end is taken from the germline J gene. This chain links TRBV6-4 with TRBJ2-3; D ambiguous. Deletions cut 6 bases from V and 4 bases from J, with 17 bases between. Germline CDR1 reads MRHNA; CDR2 reads SNTAGT. CDR3 size: 15 residues. The CDR3 loop reads CASSASQVGSDTQYF. The CDR3 DNA, read in part, is TGTGCCAGCAGCGCCTCGCAAGTGGGCTCAGATACG.

In the case of this clone: The read comes to an end 3 residues before the CDR3 does, leaving the germline J gene to fill in the end. This chain links TRBV11-2 with TRBJ1-4; 7 nucleotides line up with TRBD1. Germline V lookup: CDR1 SGHAT, CDR2 FQNNGV. CDR3 length equals 14 residues. V shed 8 bases and J 6 bases; nucleotides not matched to a gene: 9. The CDR3 sequence: CASAQGQRYEKLFF. The DNA read from the CDR3 is TGTGCCAGCGCCCAGGGACAGCGATATGAAAAA.

For this clone: The sequence runs out 3 residues before the end of the CDR3; the remainder is reconstructed from the germline J gene. The chain links TRBV14 to TRBJ1-1; D is ambiguous. The CDR3 covers 12 residues. Germline assignment: CDR1 SGHDN and CDR2 FVKESK. Trimming cost V 5 bases and J 6 bases, with 10 bases left between them. The DNA read from the CDR3 is TGTGCCAGCAGCGGTCGGGGTTCTGAA. As protein: CASSGRGSE. The full CDR3 is CASSGRGSEAFF.

The CDR3 bases that were read are TGTGCCAGCAGCGGCAGGGTTGGCGAGACG. This gives the protein CASSGRVGET. The entire CDR3 protein reads CASSGRVGETQYF. The chain joins TRBV7-8 to TRBJ2-3, with TRBD1 as a possible D gene (5 bases). The CDR3 end falls 3 residues outside the read, so it is completed with the germline J gene. The CDR3 sequence is 13 residues long. Germline V gene sequence: CDR1 SGHVS, CDR2 FQNEAQ. Combining the CDR3 with reference TRBV7-8 and TRBJ2-3 gives the whole variable domain GAGVSQSPRYKVAKRGQDVALRCDPISGHVSLFWYQQALGQGPEFLTYFQNEAQLDKSGLPSDRFFAERPEGSVSTLKIQRTQQEDSAVYLCASSGRVGETQYFGPGTRLTVL.

With regard to this clone: The read stops 3 residues short of the end of the CDR3; the missing end is completed from the germline J gene. J is TRBJ2-5 and V is TRBV7-2; 11 bases are shared with TRBD2. The CDR3 contains 16 residues. CDR1 is SGHTA, CDR2 FQGNSA, per germline. With 0 bases clipped from V and 1 base from J, the junction kept 1 base outside the gene matches. The chain's CDR3 is CASSLALAGGQETQYF. CDR3 DNA, as far as it was read: TGTGCCAGCAGCTTAGCCCTAGCGGGGGGCCAAGAGACC.

The CDR3 spells CASSPRTGGGYTF. CDR3 DNA, as far as it was read: TGTGCCAGTAGTCCCCGGACAGGGGGCGGC. The J gene is TRBJ1-2, the V gene TRBV19; TRBD1 matches 11 bases. The read terminates 3 residues ahead of where the CDR3 ends, so the germline J gene completes it. The CDR3 covers 13 residues. Germline CDR1 reads LNHDA; CDR2 reads SQIVND (reference sequence).

About this clone: Germline and junction disagree at one end, which may indicate a read error. The DNA ends 3 residues before the CDR3 does, and the rest of the CDR3 is filled in from the germline J gene. The sample carries other DNA sequences with the same CDR3. The V call is TRBV5-1, the J call TRBJ1-3; TRBD1 matches 8 bases. This CDR3 has 15 amino acids. Germline CDR1 SGHRS, CDR2 YFSETQ. The chain's CDR3 is CASSLTTGAGNTIYF. The DNA read from the CDR3 is TGCGCCAGCAGCTTGACGACAGGGGCTGGAAACACT.

Concerning this clone: The read ends 3 residues before the CDR3 terminus; that terminus is restored from the germline J gene. V usage is TRBV20-1 and J usage is TRBJ2-3, with TRBD2 matching 12 bases. This CDR3 has 14 residues. Germline trimming cut 3 bases from V and 4 bases from J; bases unmatched to any gene: 2. The germline gives CDR1 DFQATT, CDR2 SNEGSKA (reference sequence). The CDR3 DNA, read in part, is TGCAGTGCTAGGACTAGCGGGGGATCAGATACG. Translating it yields CSARTSGGSDT. The CDR3 reads in full as CSARTSGGSDTQYF.